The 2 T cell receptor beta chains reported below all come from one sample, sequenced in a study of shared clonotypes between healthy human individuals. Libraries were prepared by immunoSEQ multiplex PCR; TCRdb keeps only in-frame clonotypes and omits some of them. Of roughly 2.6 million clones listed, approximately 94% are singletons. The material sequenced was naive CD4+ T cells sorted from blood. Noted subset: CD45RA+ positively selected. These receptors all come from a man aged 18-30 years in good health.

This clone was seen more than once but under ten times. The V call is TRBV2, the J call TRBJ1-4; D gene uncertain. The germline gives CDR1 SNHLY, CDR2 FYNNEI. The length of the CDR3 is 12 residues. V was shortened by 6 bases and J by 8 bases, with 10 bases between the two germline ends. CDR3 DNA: TGTGCCAGCAGGCCCGACTACGAAAAACTGTTTTTT. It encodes CASRPDYEKLFF.

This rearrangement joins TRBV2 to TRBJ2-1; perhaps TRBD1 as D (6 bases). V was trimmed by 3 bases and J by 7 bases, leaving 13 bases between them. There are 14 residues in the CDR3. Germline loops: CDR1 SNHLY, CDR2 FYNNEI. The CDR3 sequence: CASSDRGGGNEQFF. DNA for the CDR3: TGTGCCAGCAGTGACAGGGGTGGGGGAAATGAGCAGTTCTTC.